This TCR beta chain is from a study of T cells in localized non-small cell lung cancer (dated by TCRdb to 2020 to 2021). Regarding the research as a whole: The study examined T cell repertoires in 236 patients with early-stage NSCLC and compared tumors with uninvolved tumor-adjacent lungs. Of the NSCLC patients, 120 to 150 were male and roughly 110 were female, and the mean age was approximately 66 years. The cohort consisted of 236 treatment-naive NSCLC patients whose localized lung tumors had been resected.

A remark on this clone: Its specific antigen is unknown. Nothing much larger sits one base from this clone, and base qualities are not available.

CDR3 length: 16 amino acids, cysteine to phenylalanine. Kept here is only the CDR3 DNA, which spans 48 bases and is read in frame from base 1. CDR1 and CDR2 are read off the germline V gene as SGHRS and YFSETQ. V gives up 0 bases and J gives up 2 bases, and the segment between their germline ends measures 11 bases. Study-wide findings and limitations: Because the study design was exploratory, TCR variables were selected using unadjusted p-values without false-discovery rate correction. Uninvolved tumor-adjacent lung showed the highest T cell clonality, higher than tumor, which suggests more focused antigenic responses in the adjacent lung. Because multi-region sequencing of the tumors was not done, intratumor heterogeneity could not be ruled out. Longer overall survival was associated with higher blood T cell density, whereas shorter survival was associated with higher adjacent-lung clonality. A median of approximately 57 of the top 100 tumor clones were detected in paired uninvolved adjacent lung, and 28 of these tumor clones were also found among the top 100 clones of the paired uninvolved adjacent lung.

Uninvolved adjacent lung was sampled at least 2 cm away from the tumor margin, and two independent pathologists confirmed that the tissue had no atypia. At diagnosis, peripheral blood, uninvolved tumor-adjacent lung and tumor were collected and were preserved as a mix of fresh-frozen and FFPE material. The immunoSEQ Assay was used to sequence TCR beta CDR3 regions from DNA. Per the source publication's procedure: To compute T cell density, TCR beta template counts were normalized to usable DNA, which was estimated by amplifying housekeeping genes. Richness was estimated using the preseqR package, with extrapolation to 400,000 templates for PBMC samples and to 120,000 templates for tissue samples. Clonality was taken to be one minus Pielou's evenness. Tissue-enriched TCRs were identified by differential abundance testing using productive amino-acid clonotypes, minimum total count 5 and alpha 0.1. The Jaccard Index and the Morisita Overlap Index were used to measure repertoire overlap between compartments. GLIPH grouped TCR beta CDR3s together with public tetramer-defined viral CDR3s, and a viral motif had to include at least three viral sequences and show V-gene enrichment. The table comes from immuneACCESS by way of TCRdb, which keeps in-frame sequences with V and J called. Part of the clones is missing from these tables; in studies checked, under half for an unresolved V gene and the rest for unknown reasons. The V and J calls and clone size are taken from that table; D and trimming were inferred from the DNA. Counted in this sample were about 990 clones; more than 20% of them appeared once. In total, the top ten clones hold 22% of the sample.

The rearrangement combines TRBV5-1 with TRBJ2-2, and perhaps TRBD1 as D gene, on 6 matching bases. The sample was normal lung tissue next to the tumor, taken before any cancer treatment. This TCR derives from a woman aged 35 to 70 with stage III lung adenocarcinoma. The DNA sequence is TGCGCCAGCAGCTTGGGTGGGGGCGTAAACACCGGGGAGCTGTTTTTT. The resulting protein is CASSLGGGVNTGELFF. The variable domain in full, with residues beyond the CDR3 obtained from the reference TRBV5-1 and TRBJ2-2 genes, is KAGVTQTPRYLIKTRGQQVTLSCSPISGHRSVSWYQQTPGQGLQFLFEYFSETQRNKGNFPGRFSGRQFSNSRSEMNVSTLELGDSALYLCASSLGGGVNTGELFFGEGSRLTVL.